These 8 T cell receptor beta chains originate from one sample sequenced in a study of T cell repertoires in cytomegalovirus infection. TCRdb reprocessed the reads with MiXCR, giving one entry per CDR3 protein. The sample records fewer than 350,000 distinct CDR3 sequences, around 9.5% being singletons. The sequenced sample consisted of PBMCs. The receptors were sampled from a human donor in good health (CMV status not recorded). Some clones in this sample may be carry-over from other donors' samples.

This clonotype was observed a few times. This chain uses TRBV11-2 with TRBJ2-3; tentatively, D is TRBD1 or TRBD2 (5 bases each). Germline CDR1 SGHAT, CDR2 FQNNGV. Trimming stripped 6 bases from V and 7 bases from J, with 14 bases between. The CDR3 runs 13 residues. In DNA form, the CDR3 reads TGTGCCAGCAGTGGGACGGCGACTTATACGCAGTATTTT. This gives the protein CASSGTATYTQYF.

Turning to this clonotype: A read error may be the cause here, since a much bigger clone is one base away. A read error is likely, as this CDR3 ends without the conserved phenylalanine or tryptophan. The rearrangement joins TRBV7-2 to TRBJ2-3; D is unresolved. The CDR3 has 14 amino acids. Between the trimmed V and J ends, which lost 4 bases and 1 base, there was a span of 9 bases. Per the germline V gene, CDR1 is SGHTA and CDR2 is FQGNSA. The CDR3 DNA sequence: TGTGCCAGCAGCTCTACCCGGGGCACAGATACGCAGTATTCT. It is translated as CASSSTRGTDTQYS.

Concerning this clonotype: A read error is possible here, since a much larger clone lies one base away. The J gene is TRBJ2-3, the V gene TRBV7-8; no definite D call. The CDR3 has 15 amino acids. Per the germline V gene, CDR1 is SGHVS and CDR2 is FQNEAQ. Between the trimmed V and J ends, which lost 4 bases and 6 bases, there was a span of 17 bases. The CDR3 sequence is CASSSRVGMADTQYF. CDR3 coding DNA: TGTGCCAGCAGCTCCCGAGTGGGTATGGCGGATACGCAGTATTTT.

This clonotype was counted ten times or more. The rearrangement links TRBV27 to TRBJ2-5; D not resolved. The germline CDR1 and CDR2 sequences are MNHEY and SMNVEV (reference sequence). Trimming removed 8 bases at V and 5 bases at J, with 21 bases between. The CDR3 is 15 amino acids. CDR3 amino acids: CASAYRVRTRETQYF. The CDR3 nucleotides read TGTGCCAGCGCCTACCGGGTGAGAACTCGGGAGACCCAGTACTTC.

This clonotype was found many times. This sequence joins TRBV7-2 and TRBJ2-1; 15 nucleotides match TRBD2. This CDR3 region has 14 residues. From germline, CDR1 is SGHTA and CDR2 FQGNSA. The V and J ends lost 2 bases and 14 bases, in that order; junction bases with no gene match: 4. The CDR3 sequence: CASSLTGLAGGEFF. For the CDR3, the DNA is TGTGCCAGCAGCTTAACCGGACTAGCGGGAGGGGAGTTCTTC.

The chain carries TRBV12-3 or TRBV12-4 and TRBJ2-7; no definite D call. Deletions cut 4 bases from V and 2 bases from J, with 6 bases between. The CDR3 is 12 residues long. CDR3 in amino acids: CASSSIAYEQYF. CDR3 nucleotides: TGTGCCAGCAGTTCGATCGCCTACGAGCAGTACTTC.

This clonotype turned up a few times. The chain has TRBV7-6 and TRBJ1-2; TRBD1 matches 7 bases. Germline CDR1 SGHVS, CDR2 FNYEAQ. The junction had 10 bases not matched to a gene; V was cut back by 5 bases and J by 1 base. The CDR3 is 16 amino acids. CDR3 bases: TGTGCCAGCAGCACCGGGACAGACTTTAGTAACTATGGCTACACCTTC. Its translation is CASSTGTDFSNYGYTF.

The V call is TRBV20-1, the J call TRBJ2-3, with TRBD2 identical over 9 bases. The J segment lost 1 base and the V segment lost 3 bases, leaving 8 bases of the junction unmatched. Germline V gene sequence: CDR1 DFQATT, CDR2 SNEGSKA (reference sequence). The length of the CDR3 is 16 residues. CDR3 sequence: CSASVSGGTGTDTQYF. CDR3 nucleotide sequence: TGCAGTGCTAGTGTTAGCGGGGGTACAGGCACAGATACGCAGTATTTT.